The clone carrying this TCR beta chain occurred once. Its specificity is not known. This entry is derived from a study of cytomegalovirus exposure and HLA in healthy donors. Overall study findings and caveats: Most of the TCR beta V segments (in an earlier analysis) were productive either about 87% or about 30% of the time.

At the time of sampling, donors were nominally healthy, though unrecorded immune exposures were likely. This PCR relied on a set of 60 Vbeta primers and 13 Jbeta primers. Profiling relied on immunoSEQ multiplex PCR, and the TCRdb table lists in-frame clones only, not all of them. Of hundreds of thousands of clones listed, approximately 88% are singletons. The receptor was derived from a boy younger than 10 in good health and CMV-seronegative. The sequenced sample consisted of PBMCs.

The CDR3 is CASSFLFSTGPIRYEQYF. As DNA, the CDR3 is TGCGCCAGCAGCTTCCTATTCTCGACAGGCCCAATCAGGTACGAGCAGTACTTC. The chain uses TRBV5-1 and TRBJ2-7, with D possibly being TRBD1 (6 bases). In germline, CDR1 is SGHRS, CDR2 YFSETQ. The V end was cut by 2 bases, the J end by 4 bases, with 25 bases between. This CDR3 region has 18 residues.